The clone carrying this T cell receptor beta chain was seen a few times. The antigen remains unidentified. The junction does not match germline at one end; this may be a read error. This sample is part of a study of response to subunit inactivated influenza vaccine. Regarding the study as a whole: T cells newly recruited by each seasonal influenza vaccination are few, the authors suggested.

Each CDR3 protein gets one entry after TCRdb re-called the RT-PCR reads with MiXCR. The repertoire holds 550,000 to 650,000 distinct CDR3 sequences, with roughly 12% as singletons. The CDR3 contains 16 residues. CDR1 and CDR2 from the germline V gene are MNHEY and SVGEGT. The sequencing here drew on PBMCs from blood, taken on the day of vaccination. The source of this sequence is a man in his fifties or sixties who received an inactivated influenza vaccine. J is TRBJ2-1 and V is TRBV6-2 or TRBV6-3, with D possibly matching TRBD2 (6 bases). The CDR3 loop is CASSFYGGSLYNEQLF. The CDR3 DNA is TGTGCCAGCAGTTTTTACGGGGGTAGTCTCTACAATGAGCAGCTCTTC.